One and the same sample provided the 10 T cell receptor beta chains below, sequenced in a study of response to subunit inactivated influenza vaccine. TCRdb reanalysed the RT-PCR reads using MiXCR and keeps one entry per CDR3 protein. Of more than 150,000 distinct CDR3 sequences in the sample, 7.5% to 10% are singletons; the top ten hold about 11%. The material sequenced was non-naive T cells sorted from PBMCs, taken on the day of vaccination. The origin of the receptors is a man aged 45-65 years who received an inactivated influenza vaccine.

The table lists this clonotype with a few counts. J is TRBJ1-6 and V is TRBV14; no firm D call. V lost 4 bases to trimming and J lost 4 bases, with 8 bases between them. The CDR3 consists of 14 residues. The germline V gene has CDR1 SGHDN and CDR2 FVKESK. CDR3 sequence: CASSRPGYNSPLHF. Written as DNA, the CDR3 is TGTGCCAGCAGCCGGCCGGGATATAATTCACCCCTCCACTTT.

This clonotype was recorded many times. V is TRBV5-1 and J is TRBJ2-1; TRBD1 aligns across 9 bases. After removal of 1 base from V and 8 bases from J, the junction contained 7 bases not matched to a gene. The CDR3 is 15 residues long. Germline V gene sequence: CDR1 SGHRS, CDR2 YFSETQ. CDR3 protein: CASSLLDRGIDEQFF. Here the CDR3 DNA reads TGCGCCAGCAGCTTGTTGGACAGGGGAATAGATGAGCAGTTCTTC.

In its sample, this clonotype was seen a few times. The gene calls are TRBV7-9 and TRBJ1-6, with TRBD1 matching 7 bases. There are 15 residues in the CDR3. After removal of 5 bases from V and 7 bases from J, the junction contained 8 bases not matched to a gene. CDR1 SEHNR and CDR2 FQNEAQ come from the germline V gene (reference sequence). CDR3 loop: CASSRRTGTNSPLHF. CDR3 nucleotides: TGTGCCAGCAGCCGGAGGACAGGCACCAATTCACCCCTCCACTTT.

This clonotype has at least ten counts. The chain joins TRBV24-1 to TRBJ2-1, with a weak D call TRBD2 (6 bases). V gave up 1 base and J gave up 9 bases, with 9 bases separating them. The CDR3 is made up of 13 amino acids. The germline gives CDR1 KGHDR, CDR2 SFDVKD. The CDR3 is CATSDFLGLEQFF. For the CDR3, the DNA is TGTGCCACCAGTGATTTTTTGGGACTTGAGCAGTTCTTC.

A few counts support this clonotype. This chain uses TRBV2 with TRBJ2-1, with TRBD2 matching 9 bases. Trimming at V came to 3 bases and at J to 7 bases, leaving 4 bases not matched to a gene. In germline, CDR1 is SNHLY, CDR2 FYNNEI. The CDR3 is 14 residues long. CDR3: CASSDSGRTNEQFF. CDR3 DNA sequence: TGTGCCAGCAGTGATAGCGGGAGAACGAATGAGCAGTTCTTC.

The chain links TRBV5-1 to TRBJ1-1; D may be TRBD1 (6 bases). The CDR3 has 14 amino acids. Deletions cut 4 bases from V and 1 base from J, with 11 bases between. Germline V gives CDR1 SGHRS, CDR2 YFSETQ. For the CDR3, the DNA is TGCGCCAGCAGCGTACAGGGAGCGAACACTGAAGCTTTCTTT. Its translation is CASSVQGANTEAFF. Full variable domain (remainder filled in from reference TRBV5-1 and TRBJ1-1): KAGVTQTPRYLIKTRGQQVTLSCSPISGHRSVSWYQQTPGQGLQFLFEYFSETQRNKGNFPGRFSGRQFSNSRSEMNVSTLELGDSALYLCASSVQGANTEAFFGQGTRLTVV.

This clonotype was counted a few times. The chain uses TRBV10-3 and TRBJ1-2, with 11 nucleotides matching TRBD1. Germline V gene lookup returns CDR1 ENHRY and CDR2 SYGVKD. This CDR3 contains 15 residues. J gave up 1 base and V 7 bases, and 5 bases lay outside the gene matches. The CDR3: CAITRGTGGNYGYTF. In DNA, the CDR3 is TGTGCCATCACAAGGGGGACAGGGGGTAACTATGGCTACACCTTC.

This clonotype showed up just a few times. The chain links TRBV5-1 to TRBJ1-4; D unresolved. The CDR3 consists of 13 residues. Trimming removed 5 bases from V and 7 bases from J, with 12 bases in between. Germline CDR1 and CDR2: SGHRS and YFSETQ. CDR3 sequence (DNA): TGCGCCAGCAGTACGGGTGGTGGTGAAAAACTGTTTTTT. Translated: CASSTGGGEKLFF.

This clonotype was seen repeatedly, ten times or more. The J gene is TRBJ2-2, the V gene TRBV5-1; perhaps TRBD1 as D (5 bases). Germline V gene lookup returns CDR1 SGHRS and CDR2 YFSETQ. This CDR3 has 14 residues. Between the trimmed V and J ends, which lost 0 bases and 5 bases, there was a span of 8 bases. CDR3 protein: CASSLAGNTGELFF. The CDR3 coding sequence is TGCGCCAGCAGCTTGGCAGGGAATACCGGGGAGCTGTTTTTT.

This clonotype was seen a handful of times. This chain links TRBV20-1 with TRBJ2-3, with 10 bases identical to TRBD2. V lost 0 bases to trimming and J lost 10 bases; unmatched junction nucleotides: 13. The CDR3 totals 16 residues. Germline assignment: CDR1 DFQATT and CDR2 SNEGSKA (reference sequence). CDR3 protein: CSARDSLAGDRRSQYF. The DNA for the CDR3 is TGCAGTGCTAGAGATTCCCTAGCGGGAGATCGCCGCTCGCAGTATTTT.